These 11 T cell receptor beta chains came from one sample sequenced in a study of T cell clones after liver transplantation. Here immunoSEQ multiplex PCR was the method, and the copy in TCRdb shows in-frame clones only, minus some. The table includes 20,000 to 25,000 clones, about 83% detected once. This specimen consisted of CD8+ T cells from blood, obtained 54 months after liver transplant. The source is a human patient who received a liver transplant. Some T cells may have come from the graft donor.

V usage is TRBV6-5 and J usage is TRBJ1-1, with a tentative D call TRBD1 (6 bases). This CDR3 region has 11 residues. The germline gives CDR1 MNHEY, CDR2 SVGAGI. Trimming stripped 5 bases from V and 11 bases from J, with 12 bases between. Written as DNA, the CDR3 is TGTGCCAGCAGTACCGGACAGTGGGCTTTCTTT. Translation: CASSTGQWAFF.

The CDR3 nucleotides read TGTGCCAGCAGCCAGGGGGCAGGGGATTTCTATGGCTACACCTTC. Its protein is CASSQGAGDFYGYTF. The gene calls are TRBV11-2 and TRBJ1-2; 8 positions match TRBD1. This CDR3 has 15 residues. Germline lookup yields CDR1 SGHAT and CDR2 FQNNGV. V was pared by 5 bases and J by 4 bases, with 9 bases of the junction left unmatched.

Remarks on this clone: This sample includes further DNA sequences coding for the same CDR3. The rearrangement joins TRBV4-1 to TRBJ1-1, with unresolved D. V was shortened by 0 bases and J by 2 bases, with 10 bases between the two germline ends. This CDR3 has 15 residues. CDR1 and CDR2 from the germline V gene are MGHRA and YSYEKL. The CDR3 DNA reads as TGCGCCAGCAGCCAAGAAGGAACCGCTAACACTGAAGCTTTCTTT. Translated: CASSQEGTANTEAFF.

This clone appeared a single time. The chain is built from TRBV6-1 and TRBJ2-7; 7 bases fit TRBD1. The ends lost 2 bases at V and 0 bases at J; junction bases unmatched: 1. The CDR3 length is 14 residues. CDR1 MNHNS and CDR2 SASEGT come from the germline V gene. In DNA, the CDR3 is TGTGCCAGCAGTGAATGGGACAGCTCCTACGAGCAGTACTTC. Protein sequence: CASSEWDSSYEQYF.

By frequency in the sample, this clone is medium-sized. J is TRBJ2-3 and V is TRBV5-4; the match to TRBD2 covers 11 bases. V shed 4 bases, J shed 6 bases, and the junction held 7 bases outside the gene matches. This CDR3 has 15 amino acids. Germline V gene data show CDR1 as SGHNT and CDR2 as YYREEE (reference sequence). The CDR3: CASSVLSGGADTQYF. The CDR3 DNA reads TGTGCCAGCAGCGTACTTAGCGGGGGGGCCGATACGCAGTATTTT.

CDR3 nucleotides: TGTGCCAGCAGCTTGGTATTAGCGAGCACCGGGGAGCTGTTTTTT. This sequence encodes CASSLVLASTGELFF. The chain joins TRBV5-4 to TRBJ2-2; possible D gene TRBD2, 5 bases. CDR1 is SGHNT and CDR2 is YYREEE in the germline V gene (reference sequence). The CDR3 consists of 15 residues. The germline V and J ends were trimmed by 0 bases and 4 bases, with 10 bases remaining between them.

This chain uses TRBV6-6 with TRBJ1-5, with 7 bases aligning to TRBD1. This CDR3 region has 15 residues. Looked up from germline, CDR1 is MNHNY and CDR2 is SVGAGI (reference sequence). J lost 2 bases, V lost 4 bases, and 5 bases had no gene match. The DNA for the CDR3 is TGTGCCAGCAGTTTCCTAGGGGGCGGCAATCAGCCCCAGCATTTT. Protein sequence: CASSFLGGGNQPQHF.

This chain links TRBV6-5 with TRBJ1-3; D might be TRBD1 (5 bases). The CDR3 is 15 amino acids. The germline V gene has CDR1 MNHEY and CDR2 SVGAGI. Trimming took off 4 bases at V and 2 bases at J, with 12 bases between the two ends. This CDR3 reads CASSLGNRPGNTIYF. The CDR3 nucleotides read TGTGCCAGCAGTTTAGGTAACAGGCCTGGAAACACCATATATTTT.

The chain employs TRBV6-5 and TRBJ2-7; the D gene could be TRBD1 or TRBD2 (5 bases each). Trimming took off 2 bases at V and 4 bases at J, with 9 bases between the two ends. The germline V gene encodes CDR1 MNHEY and CDR2 SVGAGI. The CDR3 has 13 amino acids. The CDR3 is CASSYGGEYEQYF. The CDR3 bases are TGTGCCAGCAGTTACGGGGGAGAGTACGAGCAGTACTTC.

This clone was detected only a few times. The J gene is TRBJ2-7, the V gene TRBV11-2; 7 bases match TRBD1. This CDR3 is built from 14 residues. CDR1 is SGHAT and CDR2 is FQNNGV in the germline V gene. V was clipped by 5 bases and J by 5 bases; unmatched bases: 9. Written as DNA, the CDR3 is TGTGCCAGCAGCGGCGAGACAGGGTCGAACGAGCAGTACTTC. Its translation is CASSGETGSNEQYF. Complete variable domain (other parts from reference TRBV11-2 and TRBJ2-7): EAGVAQSPRYKIIEKRQSVAFWCNPISGHATLYWYQQILGQGPKLLIQFQNNGVVDDSQLPKDRFSAERLKGVDSTLKIQPAKLEDSAVYLCASSGETGSNEQYFGPGTRLTVT.

This clone was seen a handful of times. The J gene is TRBJ2-7, the V gene TRBV29-1; the D gene is possibly TRBD1 (6 bases). CDR3 length: 13 amino acids. In germline, CDR1 is SQVTM, CDR2 ANQGSEA. Trimming took 2 bases from V and 0 from J, leaving 8 bases between them. CDR3 in amino acids: CSVEQGNSYEQYF. The CDR3 nucleotides are TGCAGCGTTGAACAGGGGAACTCCTACGAGCAGTACTTC.